Listed below are T cell receptor beta chains from one sample, sequenced in a study of cytotoxic CD8 clonotypes in ibrutinib-treated CLL. Here immunoSEQ multiplex PCR was the method, and the copy in TCRdb shows in-frame clones only, minus some. Of 20,000 to 25,000 clones in the sample, around 79% were seen once. Sample: PBMCs, taken before ibrutinib treatment. The receptors were sampled from a human donor with chronic lymphocytic leukemia. Both conserved end residues are part of each CDR3. The D gene is left open where the match is weak. Size is stated for part of the rows, as once, few or many counts, or as a class when the clone is expanded.

CDR3 length	D gene	V gene	J gene	clone size	CDR3 DNA	CDR3 protein
12	-	TRBV7-9	TRBJ1-4	-	TGTGCCAGCAGGCAGGATCACGAAAAACTGTTTTTT	CASRQDHEKLFF
14	-	TRBV9	TRBJ2-3	-	TGTGCCAGCAGCGTAGCGGGGCACGGGGATACGCAGTATTTT	CASSVAGHGDTQYF
14	-	TRBV6-1	TRBJ1-1	-	TGTGCCAGCAGTCAGAGGGGTAGGAGCACTGAAGCTTTCTTT	CASSQRGRSTEAFF
14	-	TRBV10-3	TRBJ1-1	-	TGTGCCCCCGCATGGGGTACCTGGTTCACTGAAGCTTTCTTT	CAPAWGTWFTEAFF
15	TRBD2	TRBV13	TRBJ2-1	once	TGTGCCAGCAGCCTAGGAGGAGCGGGAGGAGATGAGCAGTTCTTC	CASSLGGAGGDEQFF
13	-	TRBV6-1	TRBJ2-7	few	TGTGCCAGCAGTGAGCGACCTTGGTTGCAGCAGTACTTC	CASSERPWLQQYF
17	-	TRBV18	TRBJ1-1	-	TGTGCCAGCTCCCCTGAGAGCCGGGTAAGGGGCTCCACTGAAGCTTTCTTT	CASSPESRVRGSTEAFF
13	-	TRBV29-1	TRBJ1-1	-	TGCAGCGCCCTACAGGGCTTGGGTCCCGAAGCTTTCTTT	CSALQGLGPEAFF
14	-	TRBV18	TRBJ2-3	-	TGTGCCAGCTCACCACCATCGAAGGCAGATACGCAGTATTTT	CASSPPSKADTQYF
14	-	TRBV11-2	TRBJ2-1	-	TGTGCCAGCAGCTTGCTTGGGGGGTCCAATGAGCAGTTCTTC	CASSLLGGSNEQFF
14	-	TRBV5-4	TRBJ2-5	-	TGTGCCAGCAGCTTGGCGGGGAAAGGAGAGACCCAGTACTTC	CASSLAGKGETQYF
13	-	TRBV7-9	TRBJ1-1	-	TGTGCCAGCAGCTTACAGGGAAACACTGAAGCTTTCTTT	CASSLQGNTEAFF
14	-	TRBV10-1	TRBJ1-1	few	TGCGCCAGGAGGGGGGCGCGACCGGTAAATCAGCCTTTCTTT	CARRGARPVNQPFF
15	-	TRBV6-6	TRBJ1-2	-	TGTGCCAGCAGTTACTCGGGGGGCGCAAACTATGGCTACACCTTC	CASSYSGGANYGYTF